One TCR beta chain is described in this entry. The antigen is not known. As every portion of the isolated RNA was reverse transcribed, the sequencing read expressed TCRB transcripts. The data were produced by immunoSEQ multiplex PCR, yet TCRdb's version contains in-frame clones alone and is incomplete. This sample has 600,000 or so clones, with roughly 12% found just once. CDR3 length: 12 amino acids. The V and J ends lost 2 bases and 10 bases, in that order; junction bases with no gene match: 4. Germline V gene lookup returns CDR1 SGHDT and CDR2 YYEEEE. The sample is drawn from a study of beta chain features in type 1 diabetes. General study points: Shorter TCRB CDR3s, moderately but significantly so, marked every one of the four CD4+ subsets in Type 1 diabetes patients.

Sorting gave populations that all exceeded 95% purity. The chain employs TRBV5-6 and TRBJ1-2; 8 bases line up with TRBD1. The sequence came from a man younger than 40 with type 1 diabetes. Material for sequencing was naive CD4+ T cells from blood. The CDR3 nucleotides are TGTGCCAGCAGCTTAGGACAGGGAACCTACACCTTC. It encodes CASSLGQGTYTF.